One and the same sample provided the 31 T cell receptor beta chains below, sequenced in a study of CD8 T cells in Susac syndrome. An input of about 0.5 to 1 ug of RNA was subjected to reverse transcription using random hexamers. MiXCR was run by TCRdb on the immunoSEQ multiplex PCR reads, yielding one entry per CDR3 protein. The sample lists 130,000 or so distinct CDR3 sequences, roughly 95% occurring once. Sequenced sample: CD4+ T cells from PBMCs. The receptors stem from a human donor with Susac syndrome.

The gene calls are TRBV3-1 and TRBJ2-3; TRBD2 might be the D (6 bases). Germline V gene sequence: CDR1 LGHDT, CDR2 YNNKEL (reference sequence). This CDR3 comprises 14 residues. V was trimmed by 4 bases and J by 2 bases, leaving 10 bases between them. This CDR3 reads CASSPGTVTDTQYF. Written as DNA, the CDR3 is TGTGCCAGCAGCCCTGGGACTGTCACAGATACGCAGTATTTT.

In DNA form, the CDR3 reads TGTGCCAGCAGCCCCTCTCGGACAGCTAGCAATCAGCCCCAGCATTTT. Encoded protein: CASSPSRTASNQPQHF. The rearrangement joins TRBV3-1 to TRBJ1-5; maybe TRBD1 (6 bases). Germline V gene lookup returns CDR1 LGHDT and CDR2 YNNKEL (reference sequence). Trimming removed 4 bases at V and 0 bases at J, with 13 bases between. CDR3 length: 16 residues.

The CDR3 is CSGGQGPLFEQYF. The CDR3 region has the DNA TGCAGCGGTGGACAGGGGCCTTTATTCGAGCAGTACTTC. The chain recombines TRBV29-1 with TRBJ2-7; TRBD1 matches at 9 bases. The length of the CDR3 is 13 residues. Germline V gene lookup returns CDR1 SQVTM and CDR2 ANQGSEA. V trimming: 7 bases; J trimming: 6 bases; junction bases outside the gene matches: 10.

This clonotype showed up just once. V usage is TRBV7-9 and J usage is TRBJ2-5, with a weak D call TRBD1 (6 bases). The ends were cut back, 6 bases at V and 5 bases at J, with 10 bases in the middle. The CDR3 spans 12 residues. The V gene's germline CDR1 is SEHNR and CDR2 FQNEAQ (reference sequence). CDR3 nucleotide sequence: TGTGCCAGCAGAACAGGGATGGAGACCCAGTACTTC. It codes for CASRTGMETQYF.

This chain links TRBV20-1 with TRBJ1-1; D is uncertain. The CDR3 is made up of 10 amino acids. V shed 0 bases and J shed 8 bases, with 4 bases lying between them. The V gene's germline CDR1 is DFQATT and CDR2 SNEGSKA (reference sequence). CDR3 residues: CSARDIEAFF. The DNA for the CDR3 is TGCAGTGCTAGAGACATAGAAGCTTTCTTT.

The V and J genes are TRBV5-1 and TRBJ2-3, with 8 positions matching TRBD2. Trimming removed 4 bases from V and 2 bases from J; junction bases left unmatched: 6. Looked up from germline, CDR1 is SGHRS and CDR2 is YFSETQ. This CDR3 is 15 amino acids long. The DNA for the CDR3 is TGCGCCAGCAGCCGTAGCGGGATCGTCACAGATACGCAGTATTTT. This gives the protein CASSRSGIVTDTQYF.

The rearrangement links TRBV5-1 to TRBJ1-4, with D possibly matching TRBD1 (5 bases). Trimming removed 0 bases from V and 1 base from J, with 10 bases in between. This CDR3 is built from 16 residues. Germline V lookup: CDR1 SGHRS, CDR2 YFSETQ. DNA of the CDR3: TGCGCCAGCAGCTTGGAAGGGGCAGTAACTAATGAAAAACTGTTTTTT. It codes for CASSLEGAVTNEKLFF. The whole variable domain, filled in from reference TRBV5-1 and TRBJ1-4, reads KAGVTQTPRYLIKTRGQQVTLSCSPISGHRSVSWYQQTPGQGLQFLFEYFSETQRNKGNFPGRFSGRQFSNSRSEMNVSTLELGDSALYLCASSLEGAVTNEKLFFGSGTQLSVL.

J is TRBJ2-6 and V is TRBV7-6; D is uncertain. Germline V CDR1 and CDR2: SGHVS, FNYEAQ. V lost 1 base, J lost 0 bases, and 7 bases lay in between. The CDR3 has 16 amino acids. The CDR3 nucleotides are TGTGCCAGCAGCTTAGTAGGCAGCTCTGGGGCCAACGTCCTGACTTTC. Amino acids: CASSLVGSSGANVLTF. Based on the CDR3 plus reference TRBV7-6 and TRBJ2-6, the full variable domain is GAGVSQSPRYKVTKRGQDVALRCDPISGHVSLYWYRQALGQGPEFLTYFNYEAQQDKSGLPNDRFSAERPEGSISTLTIQRTEQRDSAMYRCASSLVGSSGANVLTFGAGSRLTVL.

The rearrangement uses TRBV30 and TRBJ1-1, with D uncertain. Germline CDR1 and CDR2: GTSNPN and SVGIG (reference sequence). Trimming left V 0 bases short and J 7 bases short, with 9 bases between. The CDR3 has 12 residues. The CDR3 loop is CAWSVRGNEAFF. CDR3 DNA sequence: TGTGCCTGGAGTGTACGTGGGAATGAAGCTTTCTTT.

This chain joins TRBV7-2 and TRBJ2-4, with 7 bases that match TRBD1. This CDR3 is built from 16 residues. In germline, CDR1 is SGHTA, CDR2 FQGNSA. V shed 1 base, J shed 2 bases, and the junction held 5 bases outside the gene matches. The CDR3 here is CASSLEVTGPKNIQYF. The DNA for the CDR3 is TGTGCCAGCAGCTTAGAGGTGACAGGGCCCAAAAACATTCAGTACTTC.

The gene calls are TRBV29-1 and TRBJ2-3, with 11 bases matching TRBD2. This CDR3 has 15 residues. With 4 bases clipped from V and 0 bases from J, the junction kept 3 bases outside the gene matches. Germline loops: CDR1 SQVTM, CDR2 ANQGSEA. CDR3 bases: TGCAGCGTTGGCGGGACTAGCGGTAGCACAGATACGCAGTATTTT. Its translation: CSVGGTSGSTDTQYF.

This chain joins TRBV30 and TRBJ1-1; D perhaps matches TRBD1 (6 bases). CDR1 and CDR2 from the germline V gene are GTSNPN and SVGIG (reference sequence). V lost 3 bases and J lost 4, with 24 bases in between. This CDR3 is 17 amino acids long. DNA for the CDR3: TGTGCCTGGAGCAAGACCGCCAATTACAGGGCACTCACTGAAGCTTTCTTT. Protein sequence: CAWSKTANYRALTEAFF.

The rearrangement links TRBV11-2 to TRBJ1-2, with D hard to call. The germline V and J ends were trimmed by 3 bases and 0 bases, with 8 bases remaining between them. The CDR3 consists of 14 residues. Germline CDR1 SGHAT, CDR2 FQNNGV. The CDR3 DNA sequence: TGTGCCAGCAGCTTCAGTAATCCTAACTATGGCTACACCTTC. Its translation: CASSFSNPNYGYTF.

The chain is built from TRBV5-4 and TRBJ2-3; 10 positions agree with TRBD2. CDR3 length: 14 amino acids. Germline CDR1 reads SGHNT; CDR2 reads YYREEE (reference sequence). J gave up 6 bases and V 0 bases, and 1 base lay outside the gene matches. The CDR3 sequence is CASSLASGSDTQYF. The CDR3 DNA sequence: TGTGCCAGCAGCTTGGCTAGCGGGAGTGATACGCAGTATTTT.

The genes are TRBV7-9 and TRBJ1-2, with unresolved D. The V end lost 3 bases, the J end lost 6 bases, and 11 bases lay between the germline ends. The CDR3 length is 13 residues. The germline CDR1 and CDR2 sequences are SEHNR and FQNEAQ (reference sequence). CDR3 nucleotides: TGTGCCAGCAGCTTCGACGGGTCCGATGGCTACACCTTC. This encodes CASSFDGSDGYTF.

V usage is TRBV10-3 and J usage is TRBJ2-1; TRBD2 aligns across 12 bases. Germline V gene sequence: CDR1 ENHRY, CDR2 SYGVKD. Germline trimming cut 1 base from V and 6 bases from J; bases unmatched to any gene: 1. The CDR3 is 15 residues long. CDR3 amino acids: CAISEWTSGANEQFF. The CDR3 DNA sequence: TGTGCCATCAGTGAGTGGACTAGCGGGGCCAATGAGCAGTTCTTC.

The V gene is TRBV10-3, the J gene TRBJ2-3, with D unclear. The CDR3 has 12 amino acids. Trimming shortened V by 3 bases and J by 3 bases, and 4 bases separated the two germline ends. Germline V gives CDR1 ENHRY, CDR2 SYGVKD. The CDR3 is CAISEGTDTQYF. In DNA form, the CDR3 reads TGTGCCATCAGTGAAGGGACAGATACGCAGTATTTT.

The J gene is TRBJ2-5, the V gene TRBV29-1; no reliable D call. V was pared by 3 bases and J by 5 bases, with 4 bases between. Looked up from germline, CDR1 is SQVTM and CDR2 is ANQGSEA. The CDR3 has 10 residues. CDR3 region: CSVDRETQYF. The CDR3 DNA reads as TGCAGCGTTGACCGGGAGACCCAGTACTTC. Variable domain in full (rest from reference TRBV29-1 and TRBJ2-5): SAVISQKPSRDICQRGTSLTIQCQVDSQVTMMFWYRQQPGQSLTLIATANQGSEATYESGFVIDKFPISRPNLTFSTLTVSNMSPEDSSIYLCSVDRETQYFGPGTRLLVL.

This chain connects TRBV27 to TRBJ2-4; 12 bases line up with TRBD2. The CDR3 runs to 19 residues. Germline V gene sequence: CDR1 MNHEY, CDR2 SMNVEV (reference sequence). V shed 0 bases and J 3 bases; nucleotides not matched to a gene: 9. In DNA form, the CDR3 reads TGTGCCAGCAGTTTATCATACCTAGCGGGAGGGCCTGTCAAAAACATTCAGTACTTC. Amino acid sequence: CASSLSYLAGGPVKNIQYF.

The V and J genes are TRBV12-3 or TRBV12-4 and TRBJ2-5; maybe TRBD1 (6 bases). This CDR3 region has 13 residues. The ends were cut back, 1 base at V and 5 bases at J, with 8 bases in the middle. The CDR3 nucleotides are TGTGCCAGCAGTTTAGACACAGGGGAGACCCAGTACTTC. It is translated as CASSLDTGETQYF.

V usage is TRBV20-1 and J usage is TRBJ2-3, with D perhaps matching TRBD2 (5 bases). Germline assignment: CDR1 DFQATT and CDR2 SNEGSKA (reference sequence). Deletions cut 8 bases from V and 3 bases from J, with 15 bases between. This CDR3 has 13 amino acids. CDR3 bases: TGCAGTCCGAGGGCCGAGACTACAGATACGCAGTATTTT. This encodes CSPRAETTDTQYF.

The chain is built from TRBV20-1 and TRBJ2-5, with a tentative D call TRBD1 (7 bases). Germline V CDR1 and CDR2: DFQATT, SNEGSKA (reference sequence). This CDR3 contains 14 residues. V was cut by 5 bases and J by 2 bases, with 15 bases left in between. The CDR3 nucleotides read TGCAGTGCTGCAAGGGACAGCGGGCAAGAGACCCAGTACTTC. Protein product: CSAARDSGQETQYF.

The chain combines TRBV6-5 with TRBJ1-2, with D tentatively TRBD1 (5 bases). Trimming took 6 bases from V and 4 from J, leaving 12 bases between them. Per the germline V gene, CDR1 is MNHEY and CDR2 is SVGAGI. The CDR3 runs to 13 residues. CDR3 sequence reads: CASRPGAGYGYTF. The CDR3 coding sequence is TGTGCCAGCAGGCCCGGGGCAGGCTATGGCTACACCTTC.

About this clonotype itself: Germline and junction disagree at one end, which may indicate a read error. This chain links TRBV6-5 with TRBJ1-3; D may be TRBD1 (5 bases). CDR3 length equals 12 residues. Germline assignment: CDR1 MNHEY and CDR2 SVGAGI. This CDR3 is CASSGTGNTIYF. The CDR3 region has the DNA TGTGCCAGCAGTGGGACTGGCAACACCATATATTTT.

The V gene is TRBV20-1, the J gene TRBJ2-1, with TRBD2 matching over 8 bases. In germline, CDR1 is DFQATT, CDR2 SNEGSKA (reference sequence). The length of the CDR3 is 15 residues. The V segment lost 0 bases and the J segment 9 bases; nucleotides outside the gene matches: 10. CDR3 coding DNA: TGCAGTGCTAGAGACTTCAGCGGGAGTAGCTTTGAGCAGTTCTTC. Amino acid sequence: CSARDFSGSSFEQFF.

This clonotype has only one observation. The chain joins TRBV6-6 to TRBJ2-1; TRBD2 matches 8 bases. Germline CDR1 reads MNHNY; CDR2 reads SVGAGI (reference sequence). This CDR3 comprises 15 residues. The V and J ends lost 1 base and 7 bases, in that order; junction bases with no gene match: 6. This CDR3 reads CASSYWDPGGNEQFF. The CDR3 region has the DNA TGTGCCAGCAGTTACTGGGACCCGGGGGGGAATGAGCAGTTCTTC.

In DNA form, the CDR3 reads TGTGCCAGCAGTTACGAAGCGGTAGCTTACAATGAGCAGTTCTTC. The encoded protein is CASSYEAVAYNEQFF. The chain combines TRBV6-5 with TRBJ2-1; maybe TRBD2 (5 bases). The length of the CDR3 is 15 residues. The ends were cut back, 2 bases at V and 4 bases at J, with 12 bases in the middle. Germline V gene lookup returns CDR1 MNHEY and CDR2 SVGAGI.

The V and J genes are TRBV2 and TRBJ1-4; possible D gene TRBD1, 5 bases. Germline V gene lookup returns CDR1 SNHLY and CDR2 FYNNEI. The V gene lost 3 bases and the J gene lost 7 bases, with 12 bases spanning the gap. CDR3 length: 14 residues. DNA of the CDR3: TGTGCCAGCAGTGATAGGGGACTGGTTGAAAAACTGTTTTTT. This codes for CASSDRGLVEKLFF.

The chain has TRBV23-1 and TRBJ2-1; D may be TRBD1 (6 bases). TRBV23-1 is an ORF for which the function is uncertain. CDR3 size: 14 residues. With 0 bases removed from V and 6 bases from J, the gap between germline ends came to 9 bases. The chain's CDR3 is CASSQSGTSNEQFF. The CDR3 DNA reads as TGCGCCAGCAGTCAATCCGGGACAAGCAATGAGCAGTTCTTC.

About this clonotype: One end of the junction fails to match germline, which may point to a read error. The chain couples TRBV9 to TRBJ2-5, with unresolved D. The CDR3 is 13 residues long. CDR1 SGDLS and CDR2 YYNGEE come from the germline V gene. The CDR3 loop reads CASSPRAGEAQYF. The CDR3 DNA is TGTGCCAGCAGCCCTAGGGCCGGAGAGGCCCAGTACTTC.

The chain joins TRBV5-1 to TRBJ2-7; D gene unclear. The CDR3 covers 14 residues. V was cut by 1 base and J by 4 bases, with 12 bases left in between. Germline V CDR1 and CDR2: SGHRS, YFSETQ. This CDR3 is CASSLLTGLYEQYF. The CDR3 region has the DNA TGCGCCAGCAGCTTGCTAACCGGCCTATACGAGCAGTACTTC.